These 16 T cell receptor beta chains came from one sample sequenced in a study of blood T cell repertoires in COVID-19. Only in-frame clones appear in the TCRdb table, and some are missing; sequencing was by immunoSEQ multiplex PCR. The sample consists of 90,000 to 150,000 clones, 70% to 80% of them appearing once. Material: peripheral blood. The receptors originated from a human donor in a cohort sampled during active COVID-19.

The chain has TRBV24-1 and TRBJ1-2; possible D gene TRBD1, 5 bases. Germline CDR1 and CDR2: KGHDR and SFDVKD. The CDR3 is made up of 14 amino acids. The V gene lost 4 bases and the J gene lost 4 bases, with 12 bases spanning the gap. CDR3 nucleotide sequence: TGTGCCACCAGTGACCGGACAAAGAGCTATGGCTACACCTTC. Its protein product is CATSDRTKSYGYTF.

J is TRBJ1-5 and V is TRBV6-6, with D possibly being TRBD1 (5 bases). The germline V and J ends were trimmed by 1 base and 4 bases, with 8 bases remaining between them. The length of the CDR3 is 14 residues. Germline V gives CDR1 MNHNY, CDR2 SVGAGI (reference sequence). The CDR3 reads CASSYLQVNQPQHF. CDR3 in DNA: TGTGCCAGCAGTTACTTACAGGTTAATCAGCCCCAGCATTTT.

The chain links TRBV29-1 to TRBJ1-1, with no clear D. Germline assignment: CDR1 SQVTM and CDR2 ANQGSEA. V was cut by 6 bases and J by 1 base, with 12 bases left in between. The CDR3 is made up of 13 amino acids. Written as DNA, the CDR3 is TGCAGCGTGGACTACCGACAGAACACTGAAGCTTTCTTT. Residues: CSVDYRQNTEAFF.

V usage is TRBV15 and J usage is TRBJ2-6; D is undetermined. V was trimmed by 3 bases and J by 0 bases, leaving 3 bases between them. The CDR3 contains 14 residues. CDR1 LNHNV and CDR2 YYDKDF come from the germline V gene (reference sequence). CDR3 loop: CATSSHSGANVLTF. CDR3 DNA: TGTGCCACCAGCAGCCACTCTGGGGCCAACGTCCTGACTTTC. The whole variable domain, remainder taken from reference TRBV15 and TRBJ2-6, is DAMVIQNPRYQVTQFGKPVTLSCSQTLNHNVMYWYQQKSSQAPKLLFHYYDKDFNNEADTPDNFQSRRPNTSFCFLDIRSPGLGDTAMYLCATSSHSGANVLTFGAGSRLTVL.

The CDR3 protein is CASSLTGSSNQPQHF. The CDR3 DNA sequence: TGTGCCAGCAGTCTTACAGGGTCTAGCAATCAGCCCCAGCATTTT. The V call is TRBV27, the J call TRBJ1-5, with D possibly being TRBD1 (6 bases). The CDR3 runs 15 residues. The germline gives CDR1 MNHEY, CDR2 SMNVEV (reference sequence). Trimming left V 5 bases short and J 0 bases short, with 11 bases between.

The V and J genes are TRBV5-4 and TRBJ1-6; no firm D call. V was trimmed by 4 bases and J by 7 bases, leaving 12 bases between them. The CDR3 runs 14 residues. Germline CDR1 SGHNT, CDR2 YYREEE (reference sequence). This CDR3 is CASSADLLNSPLHF. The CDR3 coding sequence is TGTGCCAGCAGCGCAGACTTACTAAATTCACCCCTCCACTTT.

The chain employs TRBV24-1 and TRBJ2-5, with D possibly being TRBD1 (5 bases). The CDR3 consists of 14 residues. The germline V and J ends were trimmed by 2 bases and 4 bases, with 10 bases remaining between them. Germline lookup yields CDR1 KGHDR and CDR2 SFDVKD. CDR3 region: CATSDSGWGETQYF. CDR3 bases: TGTGCCACCAGTGATTCAGGGTGGGGAGAGACCCAGTACTTC.

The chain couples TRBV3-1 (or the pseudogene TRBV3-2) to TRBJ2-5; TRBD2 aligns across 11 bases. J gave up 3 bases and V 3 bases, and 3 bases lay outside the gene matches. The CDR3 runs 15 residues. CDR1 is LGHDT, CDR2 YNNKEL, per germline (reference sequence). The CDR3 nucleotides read TGTGCCAGCAGCCAGGGGACTAGCGGAAAAGAGACCCAGTACTTC. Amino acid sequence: CASSQGTSGKETQYF.

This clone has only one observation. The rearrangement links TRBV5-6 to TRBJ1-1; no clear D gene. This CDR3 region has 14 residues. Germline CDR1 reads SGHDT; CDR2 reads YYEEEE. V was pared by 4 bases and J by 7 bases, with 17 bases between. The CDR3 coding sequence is TGTGCCAGCAGCACGACAAGCAAGTTGTTTGAAGCTTTCTTT. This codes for CASSTTSKLFEAFF.

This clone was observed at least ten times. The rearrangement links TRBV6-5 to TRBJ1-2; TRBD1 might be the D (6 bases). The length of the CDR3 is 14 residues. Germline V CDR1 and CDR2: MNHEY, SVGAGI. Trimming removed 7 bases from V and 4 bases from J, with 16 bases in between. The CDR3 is CASTGEDRPYGYTF. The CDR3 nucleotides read TGTGCCAGCACGGGTGAGGACAGACCCTATGGCTACACCTTC.

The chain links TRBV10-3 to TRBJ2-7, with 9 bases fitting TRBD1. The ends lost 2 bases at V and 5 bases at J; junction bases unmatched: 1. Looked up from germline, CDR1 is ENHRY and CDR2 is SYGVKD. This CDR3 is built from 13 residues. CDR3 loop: CAISEGQGNEQYF. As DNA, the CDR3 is TGTGCCATCAGTGAGGGACAGGGGAACGAGCAGTACTTC.

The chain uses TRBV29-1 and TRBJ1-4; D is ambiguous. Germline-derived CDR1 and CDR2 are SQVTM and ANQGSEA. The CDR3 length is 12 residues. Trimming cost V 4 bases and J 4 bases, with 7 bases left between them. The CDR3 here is CSVAGGNEKLFF. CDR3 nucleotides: TGCAGCGTTGCAGGAGGTAATGAAAAACTGTTTTTT.

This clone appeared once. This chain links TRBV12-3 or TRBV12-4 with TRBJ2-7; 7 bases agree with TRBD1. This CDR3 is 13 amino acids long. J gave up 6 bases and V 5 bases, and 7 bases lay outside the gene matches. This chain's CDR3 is CASSPYRGSEQYF. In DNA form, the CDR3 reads TGTGCCAGCAGTCCCTACAGGGGTTCCGAGCAGTACTTC.

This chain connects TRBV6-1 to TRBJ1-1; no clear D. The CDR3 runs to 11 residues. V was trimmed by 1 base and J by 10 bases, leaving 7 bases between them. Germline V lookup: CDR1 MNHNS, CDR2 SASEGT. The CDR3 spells CASSEGAGAFF. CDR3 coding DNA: TGTGCCAGCAGTGAAGGGGCGGGAGCTTTCTTT.

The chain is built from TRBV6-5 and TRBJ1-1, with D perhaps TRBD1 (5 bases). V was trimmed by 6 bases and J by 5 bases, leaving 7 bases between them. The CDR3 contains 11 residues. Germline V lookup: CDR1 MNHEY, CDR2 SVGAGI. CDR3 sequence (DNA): TGTGCCAGCAGCCAGGGTACTGAAGCTTTCTTT. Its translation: CASSQGTEAFF.

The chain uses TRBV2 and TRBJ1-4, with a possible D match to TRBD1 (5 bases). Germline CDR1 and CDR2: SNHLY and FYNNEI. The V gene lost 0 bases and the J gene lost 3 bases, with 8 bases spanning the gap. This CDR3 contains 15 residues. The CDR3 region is CASSEADRANEKLFF. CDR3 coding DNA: TGTGCCAGCAGTGAAGCAGACAGAGCTAATGAAAAACTGTTTTTT.